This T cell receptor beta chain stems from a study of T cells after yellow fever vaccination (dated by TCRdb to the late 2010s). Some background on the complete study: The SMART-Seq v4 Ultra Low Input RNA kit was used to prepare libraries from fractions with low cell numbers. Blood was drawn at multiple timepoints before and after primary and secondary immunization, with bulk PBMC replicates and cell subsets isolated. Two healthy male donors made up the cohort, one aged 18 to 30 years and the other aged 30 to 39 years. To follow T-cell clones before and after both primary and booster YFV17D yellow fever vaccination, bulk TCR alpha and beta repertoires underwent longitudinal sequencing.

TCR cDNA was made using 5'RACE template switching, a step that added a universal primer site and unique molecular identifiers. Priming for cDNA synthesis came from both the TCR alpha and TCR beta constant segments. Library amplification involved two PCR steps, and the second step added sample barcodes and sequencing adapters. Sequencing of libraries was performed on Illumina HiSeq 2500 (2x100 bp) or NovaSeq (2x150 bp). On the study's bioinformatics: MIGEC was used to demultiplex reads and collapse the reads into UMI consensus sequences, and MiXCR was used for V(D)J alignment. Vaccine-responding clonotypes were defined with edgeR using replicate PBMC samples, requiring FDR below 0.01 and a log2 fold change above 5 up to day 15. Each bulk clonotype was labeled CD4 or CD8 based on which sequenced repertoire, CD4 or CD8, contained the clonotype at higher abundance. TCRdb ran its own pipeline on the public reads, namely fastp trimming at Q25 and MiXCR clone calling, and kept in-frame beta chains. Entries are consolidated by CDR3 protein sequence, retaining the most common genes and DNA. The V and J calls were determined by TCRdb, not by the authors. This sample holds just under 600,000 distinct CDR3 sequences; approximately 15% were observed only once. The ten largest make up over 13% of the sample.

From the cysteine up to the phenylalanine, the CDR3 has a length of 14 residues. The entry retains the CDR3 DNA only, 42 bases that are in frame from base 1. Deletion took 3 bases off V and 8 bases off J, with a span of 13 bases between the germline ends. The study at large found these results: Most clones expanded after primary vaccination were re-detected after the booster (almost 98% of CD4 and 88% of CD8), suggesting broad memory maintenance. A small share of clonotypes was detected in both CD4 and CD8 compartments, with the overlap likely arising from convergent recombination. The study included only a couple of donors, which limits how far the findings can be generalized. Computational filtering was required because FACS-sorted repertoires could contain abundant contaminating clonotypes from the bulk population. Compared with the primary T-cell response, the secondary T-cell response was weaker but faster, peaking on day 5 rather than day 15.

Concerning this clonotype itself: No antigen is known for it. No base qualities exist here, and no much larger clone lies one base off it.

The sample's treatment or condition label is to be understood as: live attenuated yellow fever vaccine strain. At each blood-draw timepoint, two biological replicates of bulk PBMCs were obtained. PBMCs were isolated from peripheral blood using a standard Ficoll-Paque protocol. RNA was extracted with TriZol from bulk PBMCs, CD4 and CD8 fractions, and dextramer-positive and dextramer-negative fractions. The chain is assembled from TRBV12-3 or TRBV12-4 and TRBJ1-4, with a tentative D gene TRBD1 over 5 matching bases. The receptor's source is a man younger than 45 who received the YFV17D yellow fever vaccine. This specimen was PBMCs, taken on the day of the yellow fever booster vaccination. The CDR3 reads CASSFLGGEEKLFF. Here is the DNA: TGTGCCAGCAGTTTTCTGGGGGGGGAGGAAAAACTGTTTTTT.